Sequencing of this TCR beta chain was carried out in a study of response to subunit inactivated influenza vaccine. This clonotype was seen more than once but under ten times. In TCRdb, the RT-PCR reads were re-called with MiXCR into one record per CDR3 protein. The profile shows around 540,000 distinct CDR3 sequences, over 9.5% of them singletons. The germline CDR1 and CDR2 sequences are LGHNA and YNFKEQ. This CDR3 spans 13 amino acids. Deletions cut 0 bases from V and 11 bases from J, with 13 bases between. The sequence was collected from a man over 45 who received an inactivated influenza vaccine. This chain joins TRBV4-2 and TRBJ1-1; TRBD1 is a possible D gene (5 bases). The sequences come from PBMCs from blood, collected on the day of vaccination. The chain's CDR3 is CASSQELSGRAFF. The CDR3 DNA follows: TGTGCCAGCAGCCAAGAATTGTCAGGGAGGGCTTTCTTT.